This T cell receptor beta chain was captured in a study of blood T cells in healthy people across ages. The overall study: Every two T cells gave about one barcoded beta molecule via template switching.

Germline V gene lookup returns CDR1 SGHTA and CDR2 FQGNSA. The CDR3 extends over 15 amino acids. The second PCR ran roughly 6 to 11 cycles with a sample-barcoded 5' primer and J-beta primers. TCRdb fed the 5' RACE reads into MiXCR, producing one record per CDR3 protein. In the table there are around 1,900,000 distinct CDR3 sequences, about two fifths of which are singletons. This clonotype showed up just a few times. This receptor was obtained from a human donor in good health. The chain couples TRBV7-2 to TRBJ2-5; 8 nucleotides agree with TRBD1. The J call is doubtful: the DNA matches TRBJ2-7 better. The sequenced sample was blood. The CDR3 sequence is CASSPDRDTLGEQYF. The CDR3 bases are TGTGCCAGCAGCCCGGACAGGGACACGCTCGGCGAGCAGTACTTC.